One and the same sample provided the 6 T cell receptor beta chains below, sequenced in a study of cytomegalovirus exposure and HLA in healthy donors. Vbeta (60) and Jbeta (13) primers were used in the PCR. TCRdb's copy holds only in-frame clones and misses some; the assay was immunoSEQ multiplex PCR. The data hold about 150,000 clones, with over 70% observed a single time. The material sequenced was PBMCs. Receptors were obtained from a young man in good health and CMV-seropositive.

This clone was observed a few times. The chain uses TRBV27 and TRBJ1-5; no firm D call. The CDR3 spans 14 residues. Per germline, CDR1 MNHEY and CDR2 SMNVEV (reference sequence). Trimming shortened V by 3 bases and J by 9 bases, and 15 bases separated the two germline ends. The CDR3 DNA reads as TGTGCCAGCAGTTTGAGACCGGAGGGTGTGCCCCAGCATTTT. Its protein product is CASSLRPEGVPQHF.

The rearrangement links TRBV5-4 to TRBJ2-1; 11 positions match TRBD2. Per germline, CDR1 SGHNT and CDR2 YYREEE (reference sequence). The CDR3 loop spans 14 amino acids. The V gene end was trimmed by 4 bases and the J gene end by 9 bases; junction bases not matched to a gene: 6. DNA for the CDR3: TGTGCCAGCAGCCCTAGCGGGAGGTCGGTTGAGCAGTTCTTC. This encodes CASSPSGRSVEQFF.

CDR3 nucleotides: TGTGCCAGCAGCCCCTCGGACAGTGTGAACACTGAAGCTTTCTTT. It codes for CASSPSDSVNTEAFF. This chain links TRBV5-4 with TRBJ1-1, with TRBD1 as a possible D gene (6 bases). CDR1 is SGHNT and CDR2 is YYREEE in the germline V gene (reference sequence). CDR3 length: 15 residues. The V end was cut by 4 bases, the J end by 0 bases, with 13 bases between.

This chain connects TRBV25-1 to TRBJ1-3; possibly TRBD1 for D (6 bases). The germline V gene has CDR1 MGHDK and CDR2 SYGVNS. The CDR3 spans 14 residues. The germline V and J ends were trimmed by 4 bases and 3 bases, with 10 bases remaining between them. DNA for the CDR3: TGTGCCAGCAGTGTGGGGGCTGGTGGAAACACCATATATTTT. Translated, it gives CASSVGAGGNTIYF. Variable domain in full (rest from reference TRBV25-1 and TRBJ1-3): EADIYQTPRYLVIGTGKKITLECSQTMGHDKMYWYQQDPGMELHLIHYSYGVNSTEKGDLSSESTVSRIRTEHFPLTLESARPSHTSQYLCASSVGAGGNTIYFGEGSWLTVV.

The rearrangement joins TRBV5-1 to TRBJ2-3, with a weak D call TRBD1 (7 bases). Germline V gene sequence: CDR1 SGHRS, CDR2 YFSETQ. This CDR3 is built from 16 residues. V gave up 0 bases and J gave up 1 base, with 12 bases separating them. The CDR3 DNA reads TGCGCCAGCAGCTTGGCCGCGGGGACAGGCACAGATACGCAGTATTTT. Protein sequence: CASSLAAGTGTDTQYF. The whole variable domain, remainder taken from reference TRBV5-1 and TRBJ2-3, is KAGVTQTPRYLIKTRGQQVTLSCSPISGHRSVSWYQQTPGQGLQFLFEYFSETQRNKGNFPGRFSGRQFSNSRSEMNVSTLELGDSALYLCASSLAAGTGTDTQYFGPGTRLTVL.

The rearrangement uses TRBV6-1 and TRBJ2-1, with D possibly matching TRBD2 (6 bases). The CDR3 length is 18 residues. Per germline, CDR1 MNHNS and CDR2 SASEGT. Trimming took off 2 bases at V and 0 bases at J, with 17 bases between the two ends. CDR3 in DNA: TGTGCCAGCAGTGAACTGGGGCTAGCGCTCAGCTCCTACAATGAGCAGTTCTTC. It is translated as CASSELGLALSSYNEQFF.